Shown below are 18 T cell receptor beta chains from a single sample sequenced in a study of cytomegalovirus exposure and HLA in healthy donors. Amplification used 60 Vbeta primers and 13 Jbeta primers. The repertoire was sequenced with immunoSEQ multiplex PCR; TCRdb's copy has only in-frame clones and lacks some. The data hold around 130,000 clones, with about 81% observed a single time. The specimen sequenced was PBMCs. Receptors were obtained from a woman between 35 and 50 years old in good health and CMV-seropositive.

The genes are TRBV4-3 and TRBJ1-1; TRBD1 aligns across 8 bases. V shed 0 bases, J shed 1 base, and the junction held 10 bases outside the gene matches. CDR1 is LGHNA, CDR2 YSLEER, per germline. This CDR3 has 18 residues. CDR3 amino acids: CASSQDQGQVIRNTEAFF. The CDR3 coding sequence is TGCGCCAGCAGCCAAGATCAGGGACAGGTCATCCGGAACACTGAAGCTTTCTTT.

In DNA, the CDR3 is TGTGCCAGCAGCAGGGGGCAGGGCAATCAGCCCCAGCATTTT. Residues: CASSRGQGNQPQHF. The genes are TRBV6-6 and TRBJ1-5; 8 nucleotides line up with TRBD1. Germline V gene sequence: CDR1 MNHNY, CDR2 SVGAGI (reference sequence). V shed 6 bases, J shed 2 bases, and the junction held 3 bases outside the gene matches. CDR3 length: 14 residues.

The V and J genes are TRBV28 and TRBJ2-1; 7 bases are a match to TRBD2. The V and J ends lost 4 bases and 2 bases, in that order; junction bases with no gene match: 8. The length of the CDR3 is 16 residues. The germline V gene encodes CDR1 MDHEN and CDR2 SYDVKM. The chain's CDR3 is CASSYDGGSTYNEQFF. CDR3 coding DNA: TGTGCCAGCAGTTACGACGGCGGGAGTACCTACAATGAGCAGTTCTTC.

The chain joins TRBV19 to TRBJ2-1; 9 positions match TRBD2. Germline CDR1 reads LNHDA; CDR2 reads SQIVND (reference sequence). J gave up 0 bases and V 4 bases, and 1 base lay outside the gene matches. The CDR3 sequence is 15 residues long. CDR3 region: CASSSSGSSYNEQFF. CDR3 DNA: TGTGCCAGTAGTAGTAGCGGGAGCTCCTACAATGAGCAGTTCTTC.

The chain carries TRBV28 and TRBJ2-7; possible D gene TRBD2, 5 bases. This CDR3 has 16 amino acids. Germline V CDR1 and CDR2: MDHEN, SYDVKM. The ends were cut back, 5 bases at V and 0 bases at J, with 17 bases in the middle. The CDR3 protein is CASSPSSGAVSYEQYF. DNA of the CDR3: TGTGCCAGCAGTCCTTCAAGTGGAGCGGTCTCCTACGAGCAGTACTTC.

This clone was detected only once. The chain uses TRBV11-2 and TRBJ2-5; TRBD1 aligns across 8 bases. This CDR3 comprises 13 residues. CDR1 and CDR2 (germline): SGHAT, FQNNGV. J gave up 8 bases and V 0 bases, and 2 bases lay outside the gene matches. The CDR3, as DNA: TGTGCCAGCAGCTTAGACAGGGGGCGAACCCAGTACTTC. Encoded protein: CASSLDRGRTQYF.

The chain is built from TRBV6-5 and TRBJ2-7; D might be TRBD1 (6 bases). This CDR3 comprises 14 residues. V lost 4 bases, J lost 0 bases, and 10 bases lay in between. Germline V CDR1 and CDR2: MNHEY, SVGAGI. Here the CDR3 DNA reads TGTGCCAGCAGTTCACCGGGACACTCCTACGAGCAGTACTTC. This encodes CASSSPGHSYEQYF.

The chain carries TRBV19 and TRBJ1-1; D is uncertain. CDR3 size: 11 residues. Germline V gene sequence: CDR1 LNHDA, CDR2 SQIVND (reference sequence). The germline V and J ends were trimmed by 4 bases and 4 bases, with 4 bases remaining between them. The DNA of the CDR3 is TGTGCCAGTAGTACGGGCACTGAAGCTTTCTTT. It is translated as CASSTGTEAFF.

The CDR3: CAWRAGADTQYF. The CDR3 DNA reads as TGTGCCTGGCGGGCGGGGGCAGATACGCAGTATTTT. The rearrangement links TRBV30 to TRBJ2-3; the match to TRBD2 covers 7 bases. The CDR3 loop spans 12 amino acids. The ends lost 5 bases at V and 4 bases at J; junction bases unmatched: 3. Germline CDR1 GTSNPN, CDR2 SVGIG (reference sequence).

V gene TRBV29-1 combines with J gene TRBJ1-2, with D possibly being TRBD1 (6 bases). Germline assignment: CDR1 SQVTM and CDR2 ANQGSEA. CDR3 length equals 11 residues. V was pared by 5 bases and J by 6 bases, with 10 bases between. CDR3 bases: TGCAGCGTTCCGAGGACAGATGGCTACACCTTC. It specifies CSVPRTDGYTF.

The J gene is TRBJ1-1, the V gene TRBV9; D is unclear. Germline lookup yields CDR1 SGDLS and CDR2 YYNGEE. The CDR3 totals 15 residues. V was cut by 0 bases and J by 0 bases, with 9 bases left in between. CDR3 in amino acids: CASSVVGAMNTEAFF. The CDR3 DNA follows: TGTGCCAGCAGCGTAGTTGGAGCGATGAACACTGAAGCTTTCTTT.

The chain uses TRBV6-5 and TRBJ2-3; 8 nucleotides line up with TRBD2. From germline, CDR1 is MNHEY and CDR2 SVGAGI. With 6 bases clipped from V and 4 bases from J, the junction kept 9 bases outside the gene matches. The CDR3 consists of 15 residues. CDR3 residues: CASRLGAGGPDTQYF. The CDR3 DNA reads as TGTGCCAGCAGACTCGGCGCGGGAGGCCCAGATACGCAGTATTTT.

CDR3 coding DNA: TGCGCCAGCAGCCGTACCCTAGCGGGGGGGGCCTCAGATACGCAGTATTTT. It encodes CASSRTLAGGASDTQYF. The chain links TRBV4-3 to TRBJ2-3, with 12 positions matching TRBD2. The CDR3 loop spans 17 amino acids. From germline, CDR1 is LGHNA and CDR2 YSLEER. The V gene end was trimmed by 4 bases and the J gene end by 4 bases; junction bases not matched to a gene: 9.

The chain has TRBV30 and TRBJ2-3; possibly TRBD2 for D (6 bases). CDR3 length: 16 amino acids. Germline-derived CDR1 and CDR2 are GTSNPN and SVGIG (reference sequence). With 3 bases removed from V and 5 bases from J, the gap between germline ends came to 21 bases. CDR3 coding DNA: TGTGCCTGGAGGACGCCGGGACTTCCGAGGGGAGATACGCAGTATTTT. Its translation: CAWRTPGLPRGDTQYF.

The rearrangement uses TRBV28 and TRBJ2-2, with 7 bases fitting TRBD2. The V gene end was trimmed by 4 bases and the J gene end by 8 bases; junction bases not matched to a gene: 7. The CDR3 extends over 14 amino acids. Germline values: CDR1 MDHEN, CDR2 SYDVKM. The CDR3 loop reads CASSSYGGGGELFF. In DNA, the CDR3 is TGTGCCAGCAGTTCCTACGGGGGAGGGGGGGAGCTGTTTTTT.

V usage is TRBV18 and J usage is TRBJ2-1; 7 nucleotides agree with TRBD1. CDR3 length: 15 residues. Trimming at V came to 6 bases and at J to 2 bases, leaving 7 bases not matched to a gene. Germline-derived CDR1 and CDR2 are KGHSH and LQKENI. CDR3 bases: TGTGCCAGCTCCGCTTCGACAGGGACCTACAATGAGCAGTTCTTC. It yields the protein CASSASTGTYNEQFF.

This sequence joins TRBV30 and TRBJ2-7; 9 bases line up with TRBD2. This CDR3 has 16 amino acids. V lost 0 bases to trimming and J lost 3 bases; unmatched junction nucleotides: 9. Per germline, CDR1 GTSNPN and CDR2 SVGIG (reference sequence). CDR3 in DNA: TGTGCCTGGAGTGTACTCCCCCAGCGGGGGGTCTACGAGCAGTACTTC. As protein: CAWSVLPQRGVYEQYF.

The CDR3 loop is CASKGKQGTGELFF. The CDR3 coding sequence is TGTGCCAGCAAGGGGAAACAGGGGACCGGGGAGCTGTTTTTT. The genes are TRBV27 and TRBJ2-2; 7 bases match TRBD1. The CDR3 is 14 amino acids. V trimming: 7 bases; J trimming: 5 bases; junction bases outside the gene matches: 7. Germline CDR1 reads MNHEY; CDR2 reads SMNVEV (reference sequence).